This entry concerns a single TCR beta chain. Its antigen is undetermined. As to treatment: 15 to 20 received Ad26.COV2.S at low or high dose, single or two shots; roughly five received placebo; per-sample allocation not given. Samples were taken on day 63 after the first vaccine or placebo injection. Vaccination used an Ad26 vector expressing Wuhan-strain SARS-CoV-2 spike. The data were obtained in a study of Ad26.COV2.S vaccination and SARS-CoV-2 variants. Whole-study context: Trial arm assignment for the donor was COV1001 Ad26.COV2.S.

The data were produced by immunoSEQ multiplex PCR, yet TCRdb's version contains in-frame clones alone and is incomplete. The sample lists about 400,000 clones; about 88% were seen once. Study-wide results and caveats: Vaccine recipients surpassed placebo recipients in spike-specific TCR breadth.

CDR3 length: 12 amino acids. Trimming took off 8 bases at V and 7 bases at J, with 12 bases between the two ends. Germline V lookup: CDR1 MNHEY, CDR2 SVGAGI. The specimen comprised peripheral blood, sampled in a trial of Ad26.COV2.S vaccine versus placebo. The chain recombines TRBV6-5 with TRBJ1-3; D gene uncertain. This TCR derives from a person between 18 and 65 years old who received the Ad26.COV2.S COVID-19 vaccine or a placebo. CDR3 sequence reads: CASGIFQNTIYF. In DNA form, the CDR3 reads TGTGCCAGCGGGATCTTCCAGAACACCATATATTTT.